This T cell receptor (beta chain) comes out of a study of lymphopenia after photon versus proton radiotherapy. Clones were read by immunoSEQ multiplex PCR, and TCRdb kept only the in-frame ones, dropping some. Among tens of thousands of clones listed, about 86% were seen once. Sequencing used peripheral blood, obtained from a patient treated with proton-based radiotherapy. This receptor was taken from a man aged 55 to 70 with pancreatic cancer.

The CDR3 region has the DNA TGTGCCAGCAGAAACGCCCGGGACAGTAAGGAAAAACTGTTTTTT. Translating gives CASRNARDSKEKLFF. The rearrangement joins TRBV5-4 to TRBJ1-4, with 7 bases that match TRBD1. Germline lookup yields CDR1 SGHNT and CDR2 YYREEE (reference sequence). The CDR3 extends over 15 amino acids. V shed 5 bases and J 8 bases; nucleotides not matched to a gene: 12.